A selection of T cell receptor beta chains follows, all from one sample in a study of blood T cell repertoires in COVID-19. Clones were sequenced by immunoSEQ multiplex PCR, and TCRdb holds only the in-frame ones, with some missing. The table lists 250,000 to 300,000 clones, about nine tenths of them singletons. Sequenced material: peripheral blood. Receptor source: a woman in her twenties or thirties with COVID-19, enrolled during active disease. Each CDR3 is given with its conserved first and last residue. Fields, in order: D gene, clone size, V gene, J gene, CDR3 protein, CDR3 DNA. The D gene is left open where the match is weak. Size is stated for part of the rows, as once, few or many counts, or as a class when the clone is expanded.

>NA|once|TRBV2|TRBJ1-3
CASSDLEEGNTIYF
TGTGCCAGCAGTGATTTGGAGGAGGGAAACACCATATATTTT
>NA|NA|TRBV6-5|TRBJ1-2
CASSYQGSYTF
TGTGCCAGCAGTTACCAGGGAAGCTACACCTTC
>TRBD1|NA|TRBV5-1|TRBJ2-5
CASRQGSQETQYF
TGCGCCAGTAGACAGGGCAGCCAAGAGACCCAGTACTTC
>TRBD1|NA|TRBV5-4|TRBJ1-6
CASSSNLDRANSPLHF
TGTGCCAGCAGCTCGAATCTCGACAGGGCGAATTCACCCCTCCACTTT
>TRBD2|NA|TRBV7-2|TRBJ2-3
CASSLGGGADTQYF
TGTGCCAGCAGCTTGGGCGGGGGGGCGGATACGCAGTATTTT
>NA|NA|TRBV28|TRBJ2-7
CASSFQGFPYEQYF
TGTGCCAGCAGTTTTCAGGGCTTCCCCTACGAGCAGTACTTC
>NA|few|TRBV5-1|TRBJ2-1
CASSLENQPELLYNEQFF
TGCGCCAGCAGCTTGGAAAATCAACCTGAGCTCTTATACAATGAGCAGTTCTTC
>TRBD2|NA|TRBV5-1|TRBJ2-2
CASSLGLAGGPTGELFF
TGCGCCAGCAGCTTGGGTCTAGCGGGGGGGCCCACCGGGGAGCTGTTTTTT
>TRBD1|NA|TRBV18|TRBJ2-1
CASSPWDRGSYNEQFF
TGTGCCAGCTCACCCTGGGACAGGGGGTCCTACAATGAGCAGTTCTTC
>NA|NA|TRBV11-2|TRBJ1-6
CASSQREVGNSPLHF
TGTGCCAGCAGCCAAAGGGAGGTTGGCAATTCACCCCTCCACTTT
>TRBD2|NA|TRBV27|TRBJ2-3
CASEGVAGGLDTQYF
TGTGCCAGCGAGGGAGTAGCGGGGGGCCTCGATACGCAGTATTTT
>NA|once|TRBV5-4|TRBJ1-2
CASSQSGGVFLLNYGYTF
TGTGCCAGCAGCCAGTCTGGGGGGGTTTTTTTGTTGAACTATGGCTACACCTTC
>NA|NA|TRBV24-1|TRBJ1-5
CATSEAGLSQPQHF
TGTGCCACCAGTGAGGCAGGGTTAAGTCAGCCCCAGCATTTT
>TRBD1|NA|TRBV18|TRBJ2-7
CASSQDRGRSYEQYF
TGTGCCAGCTCCCAGGACAGGGGACGCTCCTACGAGCAGTACTTC
>TRBD2|NA|TRBV24-1|TRBJ2-1
CATSDARAGGPNNEQFF
TGTGCCACCAGTGATGCCAGGGCGGGGGGGCCCAACAATGAGCAGTTCTTC
>TRBD1|few|TRBV4-1|TRBJ1-2
CASSLRQGVREGGYTF
TGCGCCAGCAGCCTACGACAGGGGGTGAGAGAAGGTGGCTACACCTTC
>NA|once|TRBV7-9|TRBJ1-4
CASSLRTTVNYEKLFF
TGTGCCAGCAGCTTAAGGACGACAGTAAACTATGAAAAACTGTTTTTT
>TRBD2|once|TRBV7-2|TRBJ2-5
CASSTLAAIQETQYF
TGTGCCAGCTCCACTCTAGCGGCGATCCAAGAGACCCAGTACTTC
>NA|NA|TRBV11-2|TRBJ1-2
CASSRLPADGYTF
TGTGCCAGCAGCCGCCTACCTGCGGATGGCTACACCTTC
>NA|NA|TRBV4-1|TRBJ2-7
CASSLGPPGEAAGSYEQYF
TGCGCCAGCAGCCTAGGCCCCCCGGGTGAAGCGGCCGGGTCCTACGAGCAGTACTTC
>NA|NA|TRBV27|TRBJ1-6
CASRASTGSVGSPLHF
TGTGCCAGCAGAGCTTCCACAGGGTCCGTCGGTTCACCCCTCCACTTT
>TRBD1|few|TRBV5-4|TRBJ1-2
CASSFRDRGNYGYTF
TGTGCCAGCAGCTTCCGGGACAGGGGGAACTATGGCTACACCTTC
>TRBD1|NA|TRBV5-4|TRBJ2-7
CASRSTGNEQYF
TGTGCCAGCAGATCGACAGGGAACGAGCAGTACTTC
>NA|NA|TRBV6-6|TRBJ1-2
CASTLGGRDGYTF
TGTGCCAGCACTCTGGGGGGTAGGGATGGCTACACCTTC
>NA|NA|TRBV10-3|TRBJ1-1
CAISGTERRTEAFF
TGTGCCATCAGTGGAACGGAGAGGCGCACTGAAGCTTTCTTT
>NA|NA|TRBV19|TRBJ1-1
CASRANTEAFF
TGTGCCAGTAGAGCGAACACTGAAGCTTTCTTT
>NA|NA|TRBV3-1/TRBV3-2|TRBJ1-2
CASSQDRGYGYTF
TGTGCCAGCAGCCAAGATCGAGGGTACGGCTACACCTTC
>TRBD2|NA|TRBV5-1|TRBJ2-1
CASRSSGGVNEQFF
TGCGCCAGCAGATCTAGCGGGGGGGTTAATGAGCAGTTCTTC
>TRBD2|NA|TRBV3-1/TRBV3-2|TRBJ2-1
CASSQVPSGGARGNEQFF
TGTGCCAGCAGCCAAGTCCCCAGCGGGGGGGCCCGAGGTAATGAGCAGTTCTTC
>NA|NA|TRBV5-5|TRBJ2-7
CASTPQASSYEQYF
TGTGCCAGCACCCCACAGGCAAGCTCCTACGAGCAGTACTTC
>NA|NA|TRBV25-1|TRBJ2-3
CASRFQDTQYF
TGTGCCAGCAGGTTCCAAGATACGCAGTATTTT
>TRBD2|once|TRBV27|TRBJ2-3
CASSPKRGGFTDTQYF
TGTGCCAGCAGTCCAAAGCGGGGGGGATTCACAGATACGCAGTATTTT
>TRBD2|once|TRBV3-1/TRBV3-2|TRBJ2-7
CASSPKRAGGEQYF
TGTGCCAGCAGCCCGAAACGGGCGGGGGGGGAGCAGTACTTC
>TRBD1|NA|TRBV4-1|TRBJ2-7
CASSRARDRGYEQYF
TGCGCCAGCAGCCGCGCCCGGGACAGGGGCTACGAGCAGTACTTC
>TRBD1|NA|TRBV6-5|TRBJ1-2
CASSRTGGVYGYTF
TGTGCCAGCAGTCGGACAGGGGGGGTCTATGGCTACACCTTC
>NA|NA|TRBV2|TRBJ2-1
CASSWQGRGNNEQFF
TGTGCCAGCAGTTGGCAGGGCCGAGGCAACAATGAGCAGTTCTTC
>NA|NA|TRBV15|TRBJ1-1
CATSRDLSFEAFF
TGTGCCACCAGCAGAGATCTGTCGTTCGAAGCTTTCTTT
>NA|once|TRBV5-1|TRBJ1-1
CASRVRGLDTEAFF
TGCGCCAGCAGAGTGCGGGGTTTGGACACTGAAGCTTTCTTT
>NA|NA|TRBV6-4|TRBJ1-4
CASSPTGGFNEKLFF
TGTGCCAGCAGCCCGACCGGGGGGTTTAATGAAAAACTGTTTTTT
>TRBD2|NA|TRBV11-3|TRBJ2-4
CASSARKRGGGNIQYF
TGTGCCAGCAGCGCTCGAAAGCGGGGGGGCGGAAACATTCAGTACTTC
>NA|NA|TRBV7-8|TRBJ1-5
CASSLAPGGGPQHF
TGTGCCAGCAGCTTAGCGCCGGGGGGCGGGCCCCAGCATTTT
>NA|once|TRBV5-1|TRBJ1-2
CASSPSTGPGLSSYGYTF
TGCGCCAGCAGCCCGAGTACAGGACCAGGGTTGAGCTCTTATGGCTACACCTTC
>NA|NA|TRBV28|TRBJ1-5
CASSLAGPTQHF
TGTGCCAGCAGTTTGGCAGGGCCTACCCAGCATTTT
>NA|NA|TRBV7-6|TRBJ2-7
CASSLTTLYEQYF
TGTGCCAGCAGCCTGACTACCCTATACGAGCAGTACTTC
>NA|NA|TRBV27|TRBJ2-4
CASSLDPQGIDIQYF
TGTGCCAGCAGTTTAGACCCTCAGGGGATTGACATTCAGTACTTC
>NA|NA|TRBV7-2|TRBJ2-7
CASSFLGGHEQYF
TGTGCCAGCAGCTTCCTCGGCGGTCACGAGCAGTACTTC
>NA|NA|TRBV28|TRBJ1-4
CASSFQREKLFF
TGTGCCAGCAGTTTTCAGCGGGAAAAACTGTTTTTT